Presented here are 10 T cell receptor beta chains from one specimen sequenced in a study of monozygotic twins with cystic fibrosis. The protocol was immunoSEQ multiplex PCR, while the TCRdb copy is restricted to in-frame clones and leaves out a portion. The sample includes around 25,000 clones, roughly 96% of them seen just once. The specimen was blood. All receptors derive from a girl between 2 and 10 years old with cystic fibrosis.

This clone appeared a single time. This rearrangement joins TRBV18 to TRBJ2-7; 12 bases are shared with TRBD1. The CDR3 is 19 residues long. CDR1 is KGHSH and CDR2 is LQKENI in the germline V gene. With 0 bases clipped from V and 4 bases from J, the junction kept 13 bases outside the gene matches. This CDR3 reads CASSPPGQGALELSYEQYF. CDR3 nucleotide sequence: TGTGCCAGCTCACCACCGGGACAGGGGGCATTAGAGTTATCATACGAGCAGTACTTC. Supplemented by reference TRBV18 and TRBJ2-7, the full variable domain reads NAGVMQNPRHLVRRRGQEARLRCSPMKGHSHVYWYRQLPEEGLKFMVYLQKENIIDESGMPKERFSAEFPKEGPSILRIQQVVRGDSAAYFCASSPPGQGALELSYEQYFGPGTRLTVT.

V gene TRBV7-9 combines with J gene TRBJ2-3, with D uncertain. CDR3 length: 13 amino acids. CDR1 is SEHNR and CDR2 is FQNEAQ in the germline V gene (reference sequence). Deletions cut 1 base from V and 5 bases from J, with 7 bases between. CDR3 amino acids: CASSLGQLDTQYF. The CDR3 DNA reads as TGTGCCAGCAGCTTAGGGCAGCTAGATACGCAGTATTTT.

CDR3 nucleotide sequence: TGTGCCAGCAGCTTGGCCGGTGTCAGGAGCTCTGGAAACACCATATATTTT. Encoded protein: CASSLAGVRSSGNTIYF. V gene TRBV5-8 combines with J gene TRBJ1-3; D not certain. The V end lost 0 bases, the J end lost 0 bases, and 13 bases lay between the germline ends. The CDR3 length is 17 residues. Germline V CDR1 and CDR2: SGHTS, YDEGEE.

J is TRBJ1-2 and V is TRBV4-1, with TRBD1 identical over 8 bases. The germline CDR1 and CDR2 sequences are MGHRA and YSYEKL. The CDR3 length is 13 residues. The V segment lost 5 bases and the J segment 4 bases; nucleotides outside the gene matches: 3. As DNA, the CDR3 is TGCGCCAGCAGCGACAGGGGAACCTATGGCTACACCTTC. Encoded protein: CASSDRGTYGYTF.

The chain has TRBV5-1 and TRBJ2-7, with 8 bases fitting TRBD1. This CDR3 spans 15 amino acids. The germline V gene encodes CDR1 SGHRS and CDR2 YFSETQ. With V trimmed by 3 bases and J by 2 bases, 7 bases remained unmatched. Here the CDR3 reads CASSYRTGMTYEQYF. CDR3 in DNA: TGCGCCAGCAGCTATCGGACAGGGATGACCTACGAGCAGTACTTC. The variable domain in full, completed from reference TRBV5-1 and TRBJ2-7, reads KAGVTQTPRYLIKTRGQQVTLSCSPISGHRSVSWYQQTPGQGLQFLFEYFSETQRNKGNFPGRFSGRQFSNSRSEMNVSTLELGDSALYLCASSYRTGMTYEQYFGPGTRLTVT.

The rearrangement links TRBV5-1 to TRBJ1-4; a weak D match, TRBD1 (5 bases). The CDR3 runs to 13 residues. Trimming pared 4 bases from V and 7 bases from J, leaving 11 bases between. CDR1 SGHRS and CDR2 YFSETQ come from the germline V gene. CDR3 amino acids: CASSGRQSEKLFF. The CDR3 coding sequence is TGCGCCAGCAGCGGGCGACAGTCTGAAAAACTGTTTTTT.

The CDR3 region has the DNA TGTGCCAGCAGCACCCCGGGACTAGCGCTTTGGTACTTC. As protein: CASSTPGLALWYF. This chain joins TRBV6-5 and TRBJ2-7, with TRBD2 matching 10 bases. CDR3 size: 13 residues. Germline values: CDR1 MNHEY, CDR2 SVGAGI. Losses at the gene ends were 6 bases for V and 12 bases for J; bases not matched to a gene: 11.

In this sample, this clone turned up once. The CDR3 nucleotides are TGTGCCAGCAGCTCCCGGACAGGGAATGAGCAGTTCTTC. It is translated as CASSSRTGNEQFF. This chain connects TRBV11-1 to TRBJ2-1; 8 bases are a match to TRBD1. CDR3 size: 13 residues. The ends lost 4 bases at V and 7 bases at J; junction bases unmatched: 3. Germline V gene sequence: CDR1 SGHAT, CDR2 FQDESV (reference sequence).

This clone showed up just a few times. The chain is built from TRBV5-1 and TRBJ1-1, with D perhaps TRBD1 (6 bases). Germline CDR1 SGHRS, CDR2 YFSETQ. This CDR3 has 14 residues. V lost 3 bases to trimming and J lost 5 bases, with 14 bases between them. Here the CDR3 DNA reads TGCGCCAGCAGCTCGGTTGGGGGCCAGACTGAAGCTTTCTTT. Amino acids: CASSSVGGQTEAFF.

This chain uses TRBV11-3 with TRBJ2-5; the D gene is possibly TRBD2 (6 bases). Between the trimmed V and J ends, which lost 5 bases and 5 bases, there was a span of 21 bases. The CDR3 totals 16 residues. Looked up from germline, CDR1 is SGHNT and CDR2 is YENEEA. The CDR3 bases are TGTGCCAGCAGCCGCCCCGTGACTAGAAGTCGGGAGACCCAGTACTTC. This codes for CASSRPVTRSRETQYF.